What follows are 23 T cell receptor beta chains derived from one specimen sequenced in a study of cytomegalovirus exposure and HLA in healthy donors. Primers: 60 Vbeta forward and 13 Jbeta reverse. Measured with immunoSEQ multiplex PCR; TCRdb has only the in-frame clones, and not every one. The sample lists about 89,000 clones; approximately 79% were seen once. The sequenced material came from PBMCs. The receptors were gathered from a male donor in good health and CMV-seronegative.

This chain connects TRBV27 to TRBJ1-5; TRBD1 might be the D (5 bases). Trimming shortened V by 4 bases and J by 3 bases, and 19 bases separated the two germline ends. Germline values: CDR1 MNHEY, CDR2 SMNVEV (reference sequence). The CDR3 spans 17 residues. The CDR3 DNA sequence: TGTGCCAGCAGTTATACGTCCCTATCGGGGGTCAATCAGCCCCAGCATTTT. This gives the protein CASSYTSLSGVNQPQHF.

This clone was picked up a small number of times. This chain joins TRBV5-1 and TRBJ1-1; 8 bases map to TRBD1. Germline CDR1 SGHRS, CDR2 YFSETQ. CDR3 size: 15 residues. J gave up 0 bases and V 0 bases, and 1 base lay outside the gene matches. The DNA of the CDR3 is TGCGCCAGCAGCTTGGCGGGACAGGTGAACACTGAAGCTTTCTTT. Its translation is CASSLAGQVNTEAFF.

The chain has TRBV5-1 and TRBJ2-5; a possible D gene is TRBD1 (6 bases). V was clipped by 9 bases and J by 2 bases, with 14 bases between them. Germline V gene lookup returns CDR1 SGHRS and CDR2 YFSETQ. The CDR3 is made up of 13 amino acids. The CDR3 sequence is CATTGSGQETQYF. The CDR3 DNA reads TGCGCCACCACAGGGTCGGGGCAAGAGACCCAGTACTTC.

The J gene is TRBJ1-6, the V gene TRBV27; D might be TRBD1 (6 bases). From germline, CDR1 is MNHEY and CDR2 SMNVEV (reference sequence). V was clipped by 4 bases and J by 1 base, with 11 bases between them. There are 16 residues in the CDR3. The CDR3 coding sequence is TGTGCCAGCAGTTCTCAGGGGTTTTCCTATAATTCACCCCTCCACTTT. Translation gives CASSSQGFSYNSPLHF.

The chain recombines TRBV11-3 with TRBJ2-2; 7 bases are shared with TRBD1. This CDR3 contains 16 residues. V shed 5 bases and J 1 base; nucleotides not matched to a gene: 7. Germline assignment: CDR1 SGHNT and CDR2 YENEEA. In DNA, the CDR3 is TGTGCCAGCAGCCCAACCGGGACAGTGAACACCGGGGAGCTGTTTTTT. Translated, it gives CASSPTGTVNTGELFF.

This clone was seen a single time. DNA for the CDR3: TGTGCCAGCAGTGAAGCAACGGGACTAGCGGACCGGCTTTTTAACAATGAGCAGTTCTTC. Encoded protein: CASSEATGLADRLFNNEQFF. V is TRBV6-1 and J is TRBJ2-1; TRBD2 agrees at 11 bases. Looked up from germline, CDR1 is MNHNS and CDR2 is SASEGT. With V trimmed by 0 bases and J by 5 bases, 15 bases remained unmatched. The CDR3 spans 20 residues.

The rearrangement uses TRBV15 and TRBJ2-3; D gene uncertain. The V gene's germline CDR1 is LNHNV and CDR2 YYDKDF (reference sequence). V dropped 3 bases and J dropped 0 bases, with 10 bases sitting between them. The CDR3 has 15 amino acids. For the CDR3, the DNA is TGTGCCACCAGCAGCCGAAGAACTAGCACAGATACGCAGTATTTT. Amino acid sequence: CATSSRRTSTDTQYF.

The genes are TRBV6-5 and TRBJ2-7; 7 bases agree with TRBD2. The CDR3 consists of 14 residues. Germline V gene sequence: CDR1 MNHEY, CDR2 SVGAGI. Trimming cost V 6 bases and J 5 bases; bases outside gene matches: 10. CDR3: CASRTPGRRDEQYF. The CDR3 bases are TGTGCCAGCAGGACCCCCGGGAGGCGGGACGAGCAGTACTTC.

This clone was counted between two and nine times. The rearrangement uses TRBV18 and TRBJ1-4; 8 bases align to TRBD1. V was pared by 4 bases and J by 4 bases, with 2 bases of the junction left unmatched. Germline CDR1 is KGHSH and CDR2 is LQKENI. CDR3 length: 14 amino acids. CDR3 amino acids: CASSQGQVNEKLFF. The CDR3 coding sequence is TGTGCCAGCTCACAGGGACAGGTTAATGAAAAACTGTTTTTT.

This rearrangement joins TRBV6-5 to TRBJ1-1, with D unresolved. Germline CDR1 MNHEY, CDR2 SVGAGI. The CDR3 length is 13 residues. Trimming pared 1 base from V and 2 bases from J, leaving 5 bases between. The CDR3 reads CASSYYLNTEAFF. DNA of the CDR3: TGTGCCAGCAGTTACTACCTAAACACTGAAGCTTTCTTT.

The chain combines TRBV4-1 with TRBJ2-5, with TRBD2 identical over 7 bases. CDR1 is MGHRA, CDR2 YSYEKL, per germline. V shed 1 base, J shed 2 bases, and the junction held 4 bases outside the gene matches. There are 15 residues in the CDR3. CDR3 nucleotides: TGCGCCAGCAGCCAAGCTTCGGGGGGACAAGAGACCCAGTACTTC. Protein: CASSQASGGQETQYF.

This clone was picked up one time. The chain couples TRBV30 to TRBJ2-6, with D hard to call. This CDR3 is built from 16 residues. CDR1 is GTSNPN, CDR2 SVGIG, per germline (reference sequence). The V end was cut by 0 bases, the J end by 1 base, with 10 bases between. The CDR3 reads CAWSVLSVSGANVLTF. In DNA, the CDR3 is TGTGCCTGGAGTGTACTCTCGGTTTCTGGGGCCAACGTCCTGACTTTC.

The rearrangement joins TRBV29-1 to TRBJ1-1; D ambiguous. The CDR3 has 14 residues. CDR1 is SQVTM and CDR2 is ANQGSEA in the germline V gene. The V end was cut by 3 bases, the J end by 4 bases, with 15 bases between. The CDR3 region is CSVEAGEVSTEAFF. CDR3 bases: TGCAGCGTTGAGGCCGGGGAAGTGAGCACTGAAGCTTTCTTT. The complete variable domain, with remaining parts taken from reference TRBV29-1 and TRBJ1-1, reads SAVISQKPSRDICQRGTSLTIQCQVDSQVTMMFWYRQQPGQSLTLIATANQGSEATYESGFVIDKFPISRPNLTFSTLTVSNMSPEDSSIYLCSVEAGEVSTEAFFGQGTRLTVV.

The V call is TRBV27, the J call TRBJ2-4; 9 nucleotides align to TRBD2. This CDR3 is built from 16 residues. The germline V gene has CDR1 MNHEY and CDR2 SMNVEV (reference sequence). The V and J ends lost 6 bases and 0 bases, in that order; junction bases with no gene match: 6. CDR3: CASRASGNLAKNIQYF. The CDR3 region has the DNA TGTGCCAGCAGGGCTAGCGGGAACCTAGCCAAAAACATTCAGTACTTC.

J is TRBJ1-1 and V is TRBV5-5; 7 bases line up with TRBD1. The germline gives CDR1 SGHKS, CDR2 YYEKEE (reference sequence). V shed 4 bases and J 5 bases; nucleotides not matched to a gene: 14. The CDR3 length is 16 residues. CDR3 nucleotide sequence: TGTGCCAGCAGCCACACACTATTTACAGGGGTTACTGAAGCTTTCTTT. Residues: CASSHTLFTGVTEAFF.

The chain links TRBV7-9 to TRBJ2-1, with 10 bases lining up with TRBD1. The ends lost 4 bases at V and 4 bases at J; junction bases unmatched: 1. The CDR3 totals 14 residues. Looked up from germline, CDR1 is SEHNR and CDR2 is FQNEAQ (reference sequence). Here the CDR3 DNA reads TGTGCCAGCAGCTGGGGACAGGGGTACAATGAGCAGTTCTTC. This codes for CASSWGQGYNEQFF.

The CDR3 sequence is CASSPTGGNSADTQYF. CDR3 in DNA: TGTGCCAGCAGCCCCACCGGCGGGAATAGCGCAGATACGCAGTATTTT. The rearrangement uses TRBV7-6 and TRBJ2-3; a possible D gene is TRBD2 (6 bases). Germline CDR1 reads SGHVS; CDR2 reads FNYEAQ. Trimming stripped 5 bases from V and 4 bases from J, with 19 bases between. This CDR3 has 16 residues.

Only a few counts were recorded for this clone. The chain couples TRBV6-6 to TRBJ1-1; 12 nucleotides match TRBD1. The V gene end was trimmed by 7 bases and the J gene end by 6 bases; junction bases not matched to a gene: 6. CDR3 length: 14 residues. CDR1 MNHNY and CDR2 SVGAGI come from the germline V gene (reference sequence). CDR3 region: CASTSGQGAAEAFF. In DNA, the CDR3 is TGTGCCAGCACCTCGGGACAGGGGGCTGCTGAAGCTTTCTTT.

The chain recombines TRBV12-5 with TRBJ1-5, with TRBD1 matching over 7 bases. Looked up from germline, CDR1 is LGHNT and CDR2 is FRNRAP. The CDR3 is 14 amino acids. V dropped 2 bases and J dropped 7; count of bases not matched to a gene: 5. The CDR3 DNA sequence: TGTGCTAGTGGTTTGACAGGGGTGGGACAGCCCCAGCATTTT. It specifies CASGLTGVGQPQHF.

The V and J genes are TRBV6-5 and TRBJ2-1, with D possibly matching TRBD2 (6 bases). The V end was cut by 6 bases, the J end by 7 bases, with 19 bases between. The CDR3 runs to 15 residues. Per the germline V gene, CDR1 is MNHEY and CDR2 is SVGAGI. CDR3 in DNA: TGTGCCAGCAGCCGAGCGGGTGTAATGGGAAATGAGCAGTTCTTC. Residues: CASSRAGVMGNEQFF.

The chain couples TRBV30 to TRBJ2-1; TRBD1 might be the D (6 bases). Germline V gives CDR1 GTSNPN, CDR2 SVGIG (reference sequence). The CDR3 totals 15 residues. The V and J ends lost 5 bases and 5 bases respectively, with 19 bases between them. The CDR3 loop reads CAWGQGPSSHNEQFF. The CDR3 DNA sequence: TGTGCCTGGGGGCAGGGGCCCTCATCCCACAATGAGCAGTTCTTC.

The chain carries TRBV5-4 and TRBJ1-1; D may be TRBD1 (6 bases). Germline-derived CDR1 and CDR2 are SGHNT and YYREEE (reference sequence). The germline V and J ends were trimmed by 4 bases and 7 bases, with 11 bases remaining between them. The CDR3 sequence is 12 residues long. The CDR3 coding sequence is TGTGCCAGCAGCCGAATAGGGGGTGAAGCTTTCTTT. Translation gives CASSRIGGEAFF.

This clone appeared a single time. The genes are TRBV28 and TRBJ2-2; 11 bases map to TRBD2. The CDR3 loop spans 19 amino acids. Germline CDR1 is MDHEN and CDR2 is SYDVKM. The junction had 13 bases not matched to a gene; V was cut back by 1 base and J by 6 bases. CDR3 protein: CASSLLPTSGSWGAGELFF. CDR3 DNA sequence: TGTGCCAGCAGTTTATTGCCAACTAGCGGGAGTTGGGGGGCCGGGGAGCTGTTTTTT.